This T cell receptor beta chain was captured by sequencing in a study of T cells in Graves' hyperthyroidism and ophthalmopathy. Findings and limits, study-wide: Peripheral blood also featured most of the thyroid clonotypes expanded above 0.001.

Using RNA transcripts as the source, TCR beta CDR3 regions were amplified. The HTBI primer set was used in a first-round RT-PCR of the TCR CDR3. MiXCR was run by TCRdb on the multiplex PCR reads, yielding one entry per CDR3 protein. Seen here are 530,000 or so distinct CDR3 sequences, about a sixth observed once, and the top ten hold approximately 15%. For ophthalmopathy patients, the Clinical Activity Score was at least 3 and the NOSPECS grade at least 4; duration was under 3 months. Uncontrolled infection, other autoimmune disease, pregnancy or lactation disqualified patients from enrolment. The V gene's germline CDR1 is SGDLS and CDR2 YYNGEE. V shed 3 bases and J 1 base; nucleotides not matched to a gene: 11. CDR3 length: 17 residues. Notes on this clonotype: Its matching antigen is unknown.

This sequence originates from a woman in her late teens or twenties with Graves' ophthalmopathy. The chain links TRBV9 to TRBJ2-5; TRBD2 agrees at 8 bases. Sample: blood. CDR3 nucleotide sequence: TGTGCCAGCAGCGAGCCGGGGGGGGACTCTCTCCAAGAGACCCAGTACTTC. This translates into CASSEPGGDSLQETQYF.